Below, 31 T cell receptor beta chains from the same sample are listed, as sequenced in a study of blood T cell repertoires in COVID-19. The method was immunoSEQ multiplex PCR; TCRdb's version includes in-frame clones alone and lacks a portion of them. The sample carries approximately 50,000 clones, around 87% recorded once. Sequencing was carried out using peripheral blood. The source of these receptors is a man aged 45-65 years with active COVID-19.

The chain couples TRBV27 to TRBJ2-3; 7 bases line up with TRBD2. The CDR3 is 11 residues long. With 10 bases clipped from V and 13 bases from J, the junction kept 11 bases outside the gene matches. Germline V gene data show CDR1 as MNHEY and CDR2 as SMNVEV (reference sequence). The CDR3 DNA follows: TGTGCCATCTCCGGGACTAAGGCGAAGTATTTT. This gives the protein CAISGTKAKYF.

V usage is TRBV7-2 and J usage is TRBJ2-5; tentatively, D is TRBD1 (6 bases). Deletions cut 5 bases from V and 3 bases from J, with 10 bases between. The CDR3 is made up of 13 amino acids. The germline V gene encodes CDR1 SGHTA and CDR2 FQGNSA. For the CDR3, the DNA is TGTGCCAGCAGCCTAGGACAGAAAGAGACCCAGTACTTC. Translating gives CASSLGQKETQYF.

The V gene is TRBV29-1, the J gene TRBJ2-1; TRBD1 matches at 10 bases. CDR3 length equals 13 residues. Germline CDR1 SQVTM, CDR2 ANQGSEA. V trimming: 7 bases; J trimming: 5 bases; junction bases outside the gene matches: 5. The CDR3 reads CSGNGQGDNEQFF. CDR3 in DNA: TGCAGCGGTAACGGACAGGGGGACAATGAGCAGTTCTTC.

The rearrangement joins TRBV4-3 to TRBJ2-3, with 8 positions matching TRBD2. Germline V gives CDR1 LGHNA, CDR2 YSLEER. The CDR3 is made up of 14 amino acids. V trimming: 5 bases; J trimming: 3 bases; junction bases outside the gene matches: 4. CDR3 loop: CASSTERETDTQYF. The CDR3 DNA follows: TGCGCCAGCAGCACCGAGCGGGAGACAGATACGCAGTATTTT.

The chain recombines TRBV15 with TRBJ2-3; 8 bases agree with TRBD2. The CDR3 loop spans 14 amino acids. Germline assignment: CDR1 LNHNV and CDR2 YYDKDF (reference sequence). V was clipped by 8 bases and J by 2 bases; unmatched bases: 6. CDR3 protein: CATAHSGATDTQYF. The DNA of the CDR3 is TGTGCCACCGCACATAGCGGGGCCACAGATACGCAGTATTTT. The full variable domain, its missing parts supplied by reference TRBV15 and TRBJ2-3, is DAMVIQNPRYQVTQFGKPVTLSCSQTLNHNVMYWYQQKSSQAPKLLFHYYDKDFNNEADTPDNFQSRRPNTSFCFLDIRSPGLGDTAMYLCATAHSGATDTQYFGPGTRLTVL.

V and J are TRBV4-3 and TRBJ2-2; TRBD1 aligns across 10 bases. Per the germline V gene, CDR1 is LGHNA and CDR2 is YSLEER. The CDR3 totals 16 residues. V trimming: 1 base; J trimming: 4 bases; junction bases outside the gene matches: 3. The CDR3 region is CASSQGTGGRTGELFF. CDR3 nucleotide sequence: TGCGCCAGCAGCCAAGGGACAGGGGGTCGCACCGGGGAGCTGTTTTTT.

This clone was seen just once. The gene calls are TRBV5-1 and TRBJ2-1; no firm D call. From germline, CDR1 is SGHRS and CDR2 YFSETQ. This CDR3 has 15 amino acids. V was cut by 1 base and J by 4 bases, with 12 bases left in between. CDR3 nucleotides: TGCGCCAGCAGCTTGTCCTTACTATCGTACAATGAGCAGTTCTTC. Its translation is CASSLSLLSYNEQFF.

The chain links TRBV14 to TRBJ2-3; no definite D call. CDR1 and CDR2 (germline): SGHDN, FVKESK. V was clipped by 1 base and J by 7 bases, with 6 bases between them. The CDR3 consists of 12 residues. The CDR3 region has the DNA TGTGCCAGCAGCCAAGGATCTAATACGCAGTATTTT. Translated: CASSQGSNTQYF.

The chain combines TRBV5-1 with TRBJ2-7; perhaps TRBD1 as D (5 bases). Germline V lookup: CDR1 SGHRS, CDR2 YFSETQ. CDR3 length equals 14 residues. V lost 0 bases and J 1 base, leaving 8 bases between the germline ends. The CDR3 region is CASSLVGESYEQYF. The CDR3 DNA follows: TGCGCCAGCAGCTTGGTAGGGGAATCCTACGAGCAGTACTTC. The full variable domain, with the rest looked up from reference TRBV5-1 and TRBJ2-7, is KAGVTQTPRYLIKTRGQQVTLSCSPISGHRSVSWYQQTPGQGLQFLFEYFSETQRNKGNFPGRFSGRQFSNSRSEMNVSTLELGDSALYLCASSLVGESYEQYFGPGTRLTVT.

The chain uses TRBV7-3 and TRBJ2-7, with D possibly matching TRBD2 (5 bases). This CDR3 comprises 12 residues. Germline CDR1 is SGHTA and CDR2 is FQGTGA. The V gene lost 5 bases and the J gene lost 2 bases, with 7 bases spanning the gap. The CDR3 reads CASSPGTYEQYF. The CDR3 coding sequence is TGTGCCAGCAGCCCGGGAACCTACGAGCAGTACTTC.

The chain carries TRBV5-4 and TRBJ2-7; the D gene is possibly TRBD2 (6 bases). V shed 3 bases and J shed 3 bases, with 16 bases lying between them. Germline-derived CDR1 and CDR2 are SGHNT and YYREEE (reference sequence). This CDR3 is built from 15 residues. CDR3 sequence reads: CASSSGEVPDYEQYF. CDR3 bases: TGTGCCAGCAGCTCTGGGGAGGTCCCTGACTACGAGCAGTACTTC.

The chain is built from TRBV4-2 and TRBJ2-1; D gene uncertain. Germline values: CDR1 LGHNA, CDR2 YNFKEQ. The CDR3 consists of 14 residues. The germline V and J ends were trimmed by 0 bases and 4 bases, with 7 bases remaining between them. The CDR3 here is CASSQETEYNEQFF. DNA of the CDR3: TGTGCCAGCAGCCAAGAAACTGAATACAATGAGCAGTTCTTC.

The chain is built from TRBV5-1 and TRBJ2-3; TRBD2 matches 9 bases. This CDR3 is 16 amino acids long. Looked up from germline, CDR1 is SGHRS and CDR2 is YFSETQ. The V segment lost 2 bases and the J segment 0 bases; nucleotides outside the gene matches: 4. CDR3 region: CASSFGLAGSTDTQYF. The CDR3 DNA reads TGCGCCAGCAGCTTTGGCCTAGCGGGAAGCACAGATACGCAGTATTTT.

CDR3 protein: CASSTYRARYGYTF. CDR3 nucleotides: TGTGCCAGCAGCACCTACAGGGCTCGGTATGGCTACACCTTC. The chain carries TRBV6-5 and TRBJ1-2; possible D gene TRBD1, 6 bases. This CDR3 is built from 14 residues. The V and J ends lost 6 bases and 5 bases respectively, with 16 bases between them. Germline CDR1 reads MNHEY; CDR2 reads SVGAGI.

The J gene is TRBJ2-1, the V gene TRBV18; D is perhaps TRBD2 (5 bases). Between the trimmed V and J ends, which lost 6 bases and 6 bases, there was a span of 12 bases. The CDR3 covers 13 residues. In germline, CDR1 is KGHSH, CDR2 LQKENI. The DNA of the CDR3 is TGTGCCAGCTCTTTCGCGGGTAGCAATGAGCAGTTCTTC. This sequence encodes CASSFAGSNEQFF. The whole variable domain, remainder taken from reference TRBV18 and TRBJ2-1, is NAGVMQNPRHLVRRRGQEARLRCSPMKGHSHVYWYRQLPEEGLKFMVYLQKENIIDESGMPKERFSAEFPKEGPSILRIQQVVRGDSAAYFCASSFAGSNEQFFGPGTRLTVL.

This clone appeared a few times. The V call is TRBV9, the J call TRBJ2-6; 7 nucleotides align to TRBD2. Per germline, CDR1 SGDLS and CDR2 YYNGEE. The CDR3 has 21 residues. Trimming at V came to 0 bases and at J to 3 bases, leaving 18 bases not matched to a gene. The CDR3 loop is CASSVASWEDRGSLGANVLTF. CDR3 in DNA: TGTGCCAGCAGCGTAGCTTCATGGGAGGACCGCGGGAGTCTTGGGGCCAACGTCCTGACTTTC.

This sequence joins TRBV12-3 or TRBV12-4 and TRBJ2-7; 7 bases align to TRBD1. The V and J ends lost 3 bases and 5 bases, in that order; junction bases with no gene match: 4. The CDR3 is 13 amino acids. The DNA for the CDR3 is TGTGCCAGCAGTTTCCGACAGGGTAACGAGCAGTACTTC. Translation gives CASSFRQGNEQYF.

This chain links TRBV30 with TRBJ1-1, with 7 bases identical to TRBD1. This CDR3 is built from 13 residues. The V gene's germline CDR1 is GTSNPN and CDR2 SVGIG (reference sequence). The junction had 8 bases not matched to a gene; V was cut back by 7 bases and J by 3 bases. The CDR3 DNA follows: TGTGCCTACTACAGGGGCTTGGACACTGAAGCTTTCTTT. Translating it yields CAYYRGLDTEAFF. Looking up the rest from reference TRBV30 and TRBJ1-1 gives the full variable domain: SQTIHQWPATLVQPVGSPLSLECTVEGTSNPNLYWYRQAAGRGLQLLFYSVGIGQISSEVPQNLSASRPQDRQFILSSKKLLLSDSGFYLCAYYRGLDTEAFFGQGTRLTVV.

The CDR3 is CASSFYPDRSDNEQFF. CDR3 nucleotide sequence: TGTGCCAGCAGTTTTTACCCGGACAGGAGTGACAATGAGCAGTTCTTC. The rearrangement joins TRBV28 to TRBJ2-1; the match to TRBD1 covers 7 bases. The CDR3 is 16 residues long. Germline trimming cut 3 bases from V and 5 bases from J; bases unmatched to any gene: 10. Germline lookup yields CDR1 MDHEN and CDR2 SYDVKM.

The chain is built from TRBV7-2 and TRBJ1-4; 7 bases map to TRBD1. The ends lost 9 bases at V and 2 bases at J; junction bases unmatched: 12. Per the germline V gene, CDR1 is SGHTA and CDR2 is FQGNSA. The CDR3 has 16 amino acids. The CDR3 DNA sequence: TGTGCCAGTACAGGGGTCAGTGTGGGCACTAATGAAAAACTGTTTTTT. It encodes CASTGVSVGTNEKLFF.

There are a few counts of this clone. J is TRBJ2-7 and V is TRBV4-3; the match to TRBD1 covers 9 bases. The CDR3 contains 18 residues. The germline CDR1 and CDR2 sequences are LGHNA and YSLEER. V gave up 0 bases and J gave up 3 bases; unmatched junction bases: 12. Here the CDR3 DNA reads TGCGCCAGCAGCCAAGATTGGCCCTTAGGGACAGGGATCTACGAGCAGTACTTC. This sequence encodes CASSQDWPLGTGIYEQYF.

CDR3 loop: CASSLAVLAGGLEQFF. The CDR3 DNA is TGTGCCAGCAGCTTGGCCGTACTAGCGGGGGGGCTTGAGCAGTTCTTC. The genes are TRBV5-4 and TRBJ2-1, with 13 positions matching TRBD2. V was pared by 0 bases and J by 9 bases, with 6 bases of the junction left unmatched. The CDR3 runs 16 residues. Germline assignment: CDR1 SGHNT and CDR2 YYREEE (reference sequence).

The chain employs TRBV9 and TRBJ2-7; no definite D call. V was trimmed by 0 bases and J by 0 bases, leaving 10 bases between them. CDR3 length equals 15 residues. Germline CDR1 is SGDLS and CDR2 is YYNGEE. CDR3 protein: CASSVDSSSSYEQYF. The CDR3 DNA follows: TGTGCCAGCAGCGTAGATTCCTCTAGCTCCTACGAGCAGTACTTC. Based on the CDR3 plus reference TRBV9 and TRBJ2-7, the full variable domain is DSGVTQTPKHLITATGQRVTLRCSPRSGDLSVYWYQQSLDQGLQFLIQYYNGEERAKGNILERFSAQQFPDLHSELNLSSLELGDSALYFCASSVDSSSSYEQYFGPGTRLTVT.

This chain connects TRBV7-9 to TRBJ1-4; 11 nucleotides match TRBD1. The CDR3 runs 16 residues. Germline V gives CDR1 SEHNR, CDR2 FQNEAQ (reference sequence). With V trimmed by 4 bases and J by 8 bases, 9 bases remained unmatched. CDR3 in DNA: TGTGCCAGCAGCTCCCGCGGACAGGGGGCTGAGGAAAAACTGTTTTTT. As protein: CASSSRGQGAEEKLFF.

The rearrangement uses TRBV19 and TRBJ2-7; weak D call: TRBD1 (6 bases). The CDR3 contains 14 residues. Germline-derived CDR1 and CDR2 are LNHDA and SQIVND (reference sequence). The V end lost 1 base, the J end lost 4 bases, and 11 bases lay between the germline ends. CDR3 DNA: TGTGCCAGTAGTATAGCAGGGGCGGTTTACGAGCAGTACTTC. Its translation is CASSIAGAVYEQYF. Based on the CDR3 plus reference TRBV19 and TRBJ2-7, the full variable domain is DGGITQSPKYLFRKEGQNVTLSCEQNLNHDAMYWYRQDPGQGLRLIYYSQIVNDFQKGDIAEGYSVSREKKESFPLTVTSAQKNPTAFYLCASSIAGAVYEQYFGPGTRLTVT.

Only a few counts were recorded for this clone. This sequence joins TRBV7-9 and TRBJ1-1, with D perhaps TRBD1 (5 bases). This CDR3 is 11 amino acids long. The ends were cut back, 5 bases at V and 8 bases at J, with 9 bases in the middle. Per the germline V gene, CDR1 is SEHNR and CDR2 is FQNEAQ (reference sequence). In DNA form, the CDR3 reads TGTGCCAGCAGCATTTCAGGGGAAGCTTTCTTT. Translating it yields CASSISGEAFF.

This clone has a handful of counts. This chain links TRBV6-5 with TRBJ1-1; D is unclear. Germline V gene data show CDR1 as MNHEY and CDR2 as SVGAGI. V lost 2 bases to trimming and J lost 7 bases, with 11 bases between them. The CDR3 spans 13 residues. The CDR3 coding sequence is TGTGCCAGCAGTTACCCCGGGAGCGTTGAAGCTTTCTTT. It is translated as CASSYPGSVEAFF.

This chain connects TRBV6-5 to TRBJ1-1, with TRBD1 as a possible D gene (6 bases). Germline V CDR1 and CDR2: MNHEY, SVGAGI. The CDR3 runs 14 residues. Trimming cost V 4 bases and J 1 base, with 10 bases left between them. CDR3 region: CASSLQGENTEAFF. DNA of the CDR3: TGTGCCAGCAGTTTACAGGGCGAGAACACTGAAGCTTTCTTT.

This rearrangement joins TRBV7-3 to TRBJ2-3; TRBD2 matches at 9 bases. CDR1 is SGHTA, CDR2 FQGTGA, per germline. The CDR3 extends over 15 amino acids. After removal of 5 bases from V and 7 bases from J, the junction contained 10 bases not matched to a gene. CDR3 amino acids: CASSPSTSGANTQYF. The CDR3 DNA sequence: TGTGCCAGCAGCCCTTCGACTAGCGGCGCAAATACGCAGTATTTT.

For the CDR3, the DNA is TGTGCCAGTAGTAGACAGGGCGCCAGCTATGGCTACACCTTC. Protein sequence: CASSRQGASYGYTF. The V call is TRBV19, the J call TRBJ1-2; 7 bases are shared with TRBD1. Germline CDR1 is LNHDA and CDR2 is SQIVND (reference sequence). The trim removed 4 bases at V and 4 bases at J, leaving 6 bases unmatched. This CDR3 has 14 residues.

The chain combines TRBV6-6 with TRBJ1-4; 11 bases match TRBD1. The ends lost 4 bases at V and 7 bases at J; junction bases unmatched: 5. Germline V gives CDR1 MNHNY, CDR2 SVGAGI (reference sequence). CDR3 length: 15 residues. This CDR3 is CASSLGQGATEKLFF. CDR3 in DNA: TGTGCCAGCAGTTTAGGACAGGGGGCCACTGAAAAACTGTTTTTT.